Following are 22 T cell receptor beta chains from one sample sequenced in a study of cytomegalovirus exposure and HLA in healthy donors. The method was immunoSEQ multiplex PCR; TCRdb's version includes in-frame clones alone and lacks a portion of them. In the table there are about 120,000 clones, about 87% of which are singletons. The sequencing sample was made of PBMCs. These receptors were obtained from a man aged 18 to 29 in good health and CMV-seronegative.

J is TRBJ1-2 and V is TRBV27; 9 bases are shared with TRBD1. CDR1 MNHEY and CDR2 SMNVEV come from the germline V gene (reference sequence). J gave up 5 bases and V 6 bases, and 7 bases lay outside the gene matches. The CDR3 sequence is 14 residues long. In DNA form, the CDR3 reads TGTGCCAGCAGCTTCGCCGGGACAGGGTATGGCTACACCTTC. It specifies CASSFAGTGYGYTF.

The V gene is TRBV6-5, the J gene TRBJ2-1; TRBD1 aligns across 7 bases. Germline V CDR1 and CDR2: MNHEY, SVGAGI. This CDR3 is built from 13 residues. After removal of 9 bases from V and 4 bases from J, the junction contained 6 bases not matched to a gene. In DNA, the CDR3 is TGTGCCAGTAAGGACAGGTCATACAATGAGCAGTTCTTC. Its protein is CASKDRSYNEQFF.

The chain links TRBV14 to TRBJ1-3, with TRBD1 identical over 7 bases. From germline, CDR1 is SGHDN and CDR2 FVKESK. V shed 4 bases and J 2 bases; nucleotides not matched to a gene: 5. The CDR3 extends over 15 amino acids. The CDR3 DNA sequence: TGTGCCAGCAGCCCAGCCAGGGGGACTGGAAACACCATATATTTT. It codes for CASSPARGTGNTIYF.

V usage is TRBV7-2 and J usage is TRBJ1-2, with unresolved D. The CDR3 loop spans 14 amino acids. Trimming left V 0 bases short and J 0 bases short, with 5 bases between. Germline V gives CDR1 SGHTA, CDR2 FQGNSA. The CDR3 protein is CASSLAVANYGYTF. Written as DNA, the CDR3 is TGTGCCAGCAGCTTAGCGGTAGCTAACTATGGCTACACCTTC.

The chain employs TRBV19 and TRBJ2-7; 8 bases fit TRBD1. The V gene's germline CDR1 is LNHDA and CDR2 SQIVND (reference sequence). The CDR3 loop spans 15 amino acids. With V trimmed by 4 bases and J by 0 bases, 5 bases remained unmatched. The CDR3 DNA follows: TGTGCCAGTAGTACAGTAGGACAGGGCTCCTACGAGCAGTACTTC. Translation: CASSTVGQGSYEQYF.

J is TRBJ1-1 and V is TRBV6-6; no firm D call. From germline, CDR1 is MNHNY and CDR2 SVGAGI (reference sequence). CDR3 length: 14 residues. V was shortened by 5 bases and J by 4 bases, with 14 bases between the two germline ends. CDR3 sequence: CASSTPRESTEAFF. The CDR3 coding sequence is TGTGCCAGCAGTACGCCACGAGAGAGCACTGAAGCTTTCTTT.

This clone appeared once. The V gene is TRBV6-4, the J gene TRBJ2-1, with 11 bases identical to TRBD2. Germline CDR1 MRHNA, CDR2 SNTAGT. V dropped 6 bases and J dropped 9; count of bases not matched to a gene: 13. CDR3 length: 16 residues. The CDR3: CASSPSTSGSLGEQFF. The DNA of the CDR3 is TGTGCCAGCAGCCCGTCTACTAGCGGGAGTCTCGGTGAGCAGTTCTTC.

The chain couples TRBV25-1 to TRBJ1-4; D uncertain. This CDR3 is 16 amino acids long. Trimming pared 6 bases from V and 8 bases from J, leaving 22 bases between. Germline V gene sequence: CDR1 MGHDK, CDR2 SYGVNS. The CDR3 bases are TGTGCCAGCAGCGCTGCCTTGTACGAAACTAGGGAAAAACTGTTTTTT. This sequence encodes CASSAALYETREKLFF. The full variable domain, in which reference TRBV25-1 and TRBJ1-4 provide the parts outside the CDR3, is EADIYQTPRYLVIGTGKKITLECSQTMGHDKMYWYQQDPGMELHLIHYSYGVNSTEKGDLSSESTVSRIRTEHFPLTLESARPSHTSQYLCASSAALYETREKLFFGSGTQLSVL.

V is TRBV28 and J is TRBJ1-1, with TRBD1 identical over 9 bases. J was trimmed by 7 bases and V by 5 bases; bases with no gene match: 5. The CDR3 extends over 13 amino acids. Per germline, CDR1 MDHEN and CDR2 SYDVKM. CDR3 nucleotides: TGTGCCAGCAGTCTGGGACAGGGCAGTGAAGCTTTCTTT. It yields the protein CASSLGQGSEAFF.

The chain uses TRBV5-1 and TRBJ2-6; 8 positions agree with TRBD1. The length of the CDR3 is 15 residues. V was pared by 4 bases and J by 4 bases, with 4 bases of the junction left unmatched. Germline V CDR1 and CDR2: SGHRS, YFSETQ. As DNA, the CDR3 is TGCGCCAGCAGCCTGACAGGGGAGGGGGCCAACGTCCTGACTTTC. This sequence encodes CASSLTGEGANVLTF.

This clone has just a few counts. The chain carries TRBV19 and TRBJ1-5, with 10 nucleotides matching TRBD1. Germline V gives CDR1 LNHDA, CDR2 SQIVND (reference sequence). Trimming took 4 bases from V and 5 from J; bases not matched to a gene: 5. The CDR3 loop spans 15 amino acids. CDR3 sequence: CASSTRDRGYQPQHF. DNA of the CDR3: TGTGCCAGTAGTACCCGGGACAGGGGATATCAGCCCCAGCATTTT.

The J gene is TRBJ1-1, the V gene TRBV11-3; perhaps TRBD1 as D (6 bases). Per germline, CDR1 SGHNT and CDR2 YENEEA. V lost 3 bases to trimming and J lost 5 bases, with 13 bases between them. This CDR3 comprises 14 residues. The DNA for the CDR3 is TGTGCCAGCAGCTTTTTCAGGGGTGGGACTGAAGCTTTCTTT. Translated: CASSFFRGGTEAFF.

The table lists this clone with a few counts. The rearrangement uses TRBV2 and TRBJ1-3; D call uncertain. CDR3 length: 14 residues. The germline V gene encodes CDR1 SNHLY and CDR2 FYNNEI. CDR3 in amino acids: CARRERQSGNTIYF. The CDR3 bases are TGTGCGCGGAGGGAGCGCCAGTCTGGAAACACCATATATTTT.

This chain connects TRBV6-4 to TRBJ2-3; perhaps TRBD2 as D (6 bases). Trimming left V 3 bases short and J 0 bases short, with 7 bases between. The CDR3 runs to 14 residues. The V gene's germline CDR1 is MRHNA and CDR2 SNTAGT. The CDR3 is CASSEGTSTDTQYF. CDR3 coding DNA: TGTGCCAGCAGTGAAGGGACTAGCACAGATACGCAGTATTTT.

The rearrangement uses TRBV5-6 and TRBJ2-6; the D gene is possibly TRBD1 (5 bases). CDR3 length equals 16 residues. The V end lost 1 base, the J end lost 0 bases, and 8 bases lay between the germline ends. Germline-derived CDR1 and CDR2 are SGHDT and YYEEEE. In DNA form, the CDR3 reads TGTGCCAGCAGCTTGATTGACAGCTCTGGGGCCAACGTCCTGACTTTC. Translated: CASSLIDSSGANVLTF.

This clone was counted a single time. DNA for the CDR3: TGTGCCAGCCAGCCCCGACAGGTGGGAGACATTCAGTACTTC. The encoded protein is CASQPRQVGDIQYF. This chain uses TRBV6-1 with TRBJ2-4; a possible D gene is TRBD1 (6 bases). The CDR3 consists of 14 residues. V dropped 8 bases and J dropped 8 bases, with 19 bases sitting between them. CDR1 and CDR2 (germline): MNHNS, SASEGT.

The rearrangement uses TRBV29-1 and TRBJ1-4; perhaps TRBD1 as D (6 bases). The CDR3 runs to 17 residues. Germline V gene sequence: CDR1 SQVTM, CDR2 ANQGSEA. V lost 5 bases and J 3 bases, leaving 22 bases between the germline ends. The CDR3 spells CSVRLSTGSSPNEKLFF. CDR3 sequence (DNA): TGCAGCGTTCGGTTGTCGACAGGCTCTTCCCCTAATGAAAAACTGTTTTTT.

This chain joins TRBV6-5 and TRBJ1-3; D is undetermined. There are 15 residues in the CDR3. CDR1 and CDR2 from the germline V gene are MNHEY and SVGAGI. The V and J ends lost 6 bases and 7 bases respectively, with 19 bases between them. CDR3 DNA: TGTGCCAGCAGGGCCCAGTCGCGGCATGTTAACACCATATATTTT. Protein product: CASRAQSRHVNTIYF.

The gene calls are TRBV7-9 and TRBJ2-1; no firm D call. This CDR3 is 13 amino acids long. Germline CDR1 is SEHNR and CDR2 is FQNEAQ (reference sequence). The V gene lost 5 bases and the J gene lost 5 bases, with 10 bases spanning the gap. The chain's CDR3 is CASSISTDNEQFF. CDR3 in DNA: TGTGCCAGCAGCATATCGACTGACAATGAGCAGTTCTTC. The full variable domain, rest sourced from reference TRBV7-9 and TRBJ2-1, is DTGVSQNPRHKITKRGQNVTFRCDPISEHNRLYWYRQTLGQGPEFLTYFQNEAQLEKSRLLSDRFSAERPKGSFSTLEIQRTEQGDSAMYLCASSISTDNEQFFGPGTRLTVL.

J is TRBJ2-1 and V is TRBV6-5; 7 bases agree with TRBD2. This CDR3 spans 15 amino acids. Germline V gene data show CDR1 as MNHEY and CDR2 as SVGAGI. V shed 2 bases, J shed 6 bases, and the junction held 7 bases outside the gene matches. The CDR3 protein is CASSYGGGGPNEQFF. The CDR3 DNA follows: TGTGCCAGCAGTTACGGGGGGGGAGGGCCCAATGAGCAGTTCTTC.

This rearrangement joins TRBV5-1 to TRBJ2-7; 8 nucleotides line up with TRBD2. There are 16 residues in the CDR3. V shed 2 bases, J shed 0 bases, and the junction held 7 bases outside the gene matches. Germline values: CDR1 SGHRS, CDR2 YFSETQ. The CDR3 region has the DNA TGCGCCAGCAGCTTACCGGGAGGGAGAACCTCCTACGAGCAGTACTTC. This gives the protein CASSLPGGRTSYEQYF.

This clone has only one observation. The chain has TRBV27 and TRBJ2-5; D remains unclear. Trimming left V 6 bases short and J 2 bases short, with 4 bases between. Germline assignment: CDR1 MNHEY and CDR2 SMNVEV (reference sequence). CDR3 length: 11 residues. The CDR3 sequence: CASRQQETQYF. CDR3 bases: TGTGCCAGCAGACAACAAGAGACCCAGTACTTC.